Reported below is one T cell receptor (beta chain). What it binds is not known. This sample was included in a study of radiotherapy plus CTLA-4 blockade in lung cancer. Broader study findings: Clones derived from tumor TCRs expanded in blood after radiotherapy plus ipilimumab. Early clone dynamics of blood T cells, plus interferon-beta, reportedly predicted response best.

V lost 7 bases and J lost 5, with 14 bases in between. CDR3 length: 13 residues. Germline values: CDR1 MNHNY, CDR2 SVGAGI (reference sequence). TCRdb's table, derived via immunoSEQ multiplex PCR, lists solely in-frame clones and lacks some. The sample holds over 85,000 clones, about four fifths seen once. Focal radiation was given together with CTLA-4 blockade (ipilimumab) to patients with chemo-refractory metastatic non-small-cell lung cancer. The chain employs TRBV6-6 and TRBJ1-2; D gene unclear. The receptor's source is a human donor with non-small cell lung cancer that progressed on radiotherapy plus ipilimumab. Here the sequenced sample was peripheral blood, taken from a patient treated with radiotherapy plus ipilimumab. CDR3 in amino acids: CASTVGERYGYTF. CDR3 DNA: TGTGCCAGCACGGTCGGGGAAAGGTATGGCTACACCTTC.